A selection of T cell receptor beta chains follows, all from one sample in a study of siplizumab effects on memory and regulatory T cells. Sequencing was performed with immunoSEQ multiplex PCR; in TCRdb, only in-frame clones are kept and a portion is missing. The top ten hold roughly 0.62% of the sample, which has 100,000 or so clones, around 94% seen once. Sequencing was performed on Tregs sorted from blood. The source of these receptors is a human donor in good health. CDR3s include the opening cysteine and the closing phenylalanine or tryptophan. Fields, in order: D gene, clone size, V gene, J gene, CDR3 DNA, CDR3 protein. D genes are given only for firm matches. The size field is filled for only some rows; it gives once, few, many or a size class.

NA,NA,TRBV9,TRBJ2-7,TGTGCCAGCAGCGTAGAATCTACTCCAACCTACGAGCAGTACTTC,CASSVESTPTYEQYF
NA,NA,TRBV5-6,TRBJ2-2,TGTGCCAGCAGGGCCCCCGGCCGCGCGAACACCGGGGAGCTGTTTTTT,CASRAPGRANTGELFF
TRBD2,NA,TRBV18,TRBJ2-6,TGTGCCAGCAAAACAGCGGGAGGCGTCTCTGGGGCCAACGTCCTGACTTTC,CASKTAGGVSGANVLTF
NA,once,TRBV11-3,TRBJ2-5,TGTGCCAGCAGCTTAGATAGTAGTAGCGAGACCCAGTACTTC,CASSLDSSSETQYF
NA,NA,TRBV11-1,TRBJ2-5,TGTGCCAGCAGCTCGCCTTGGGGTCGGGGGAAAGAGACCCAGTACTTC,CASSSPWGRGKETQYF
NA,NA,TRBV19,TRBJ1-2,TGTGCCAGTAGTAACGCTCAGATTAACTATGGCTACACCTTC,CASSNAQINYGYTF
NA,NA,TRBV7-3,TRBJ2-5,TGTGCCAGCAGCTTACAATCGGGTCGGCAAGAGACCCAGTACTTC,CASSLQSGRQETQYF
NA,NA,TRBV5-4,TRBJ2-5,TGTGCCAGCAGAGGTATAGGGGGAGAGACCCAGTACTTC,CASRGIGGETQYF
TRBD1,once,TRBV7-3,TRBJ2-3,TGTGCCAGCAGCCCACTCGGTTGGACAGGACCCACAGATACGCAGTATTTT,CASSPLGWTGPTDTQYF
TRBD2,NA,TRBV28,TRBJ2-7,TGTGCCAGCACCGTGGGACTACTCGGCTCCTACGAGCAGTACTTC,CASTVGLLGSYEQYF
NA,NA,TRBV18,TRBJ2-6,TGTGCCAGCTCGCCCTACTCCATTCTATTCCTCTCTGGGGCCAACGTCCTGACTTTC,CASSPYSILFLSGANVLTF
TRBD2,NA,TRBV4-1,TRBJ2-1,TGCGCCAGCAGCCCCCCGGGACTAGCGGCCAATGAGCAGTTCTTC,CASSPPGLAANEQFF
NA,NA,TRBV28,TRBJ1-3,TGTGCCAGCTCCTTGGGTGGGAACTCTGGAAACACCATATATTTT,CASSLGGNSGNTIYF
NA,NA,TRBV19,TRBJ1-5,TGTGCCAGTAGTATGGGACGGTATAGCAATCAGCCCCAGCATTTT,CASSMGRYSNQPQHF
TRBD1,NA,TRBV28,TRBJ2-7,TGTGCCAGCAGTTTACTTGACAGGGGAATTTACTACGAGCAGTACTTC,CASSLLDRGIYYEQYF
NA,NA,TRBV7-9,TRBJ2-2,TGTGCCAGCAGCAGGGTCTGGGAGCTGTTTTTT,CASSRVWELFF
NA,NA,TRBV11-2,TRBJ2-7,TGTGCCAGCAGCTTCGGCAGAATGAGACGAAGCTCCTACGAGCAGTACTTC,CASSFGRMRRSSYEQYF
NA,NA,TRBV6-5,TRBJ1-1,TGTGCCAGCAGTTACTCGATATCCAGAGCGAACACTGAAGCTTTCTTT,CASSYSISRANTEAFF
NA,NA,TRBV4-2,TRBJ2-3,TGTGCCAGCAGCCAAGAGGGCACTAGGGACAGCACAGATACGCAGTATTTT,CASSQEGTRDSTDTQYF
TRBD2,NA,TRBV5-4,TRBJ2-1,TGTGCCAGCAGCTTGGACCCTGGTGTTAGCGGGACCTCCTACAATGAGCAGTTCTTC,CASSLDPGVSGTSYNEQFF
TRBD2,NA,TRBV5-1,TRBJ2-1,TGCGCCAGCAGGGGTATTAGCCTAGCGGGAGGGGAGCAGTTCTTC,CASRGISLAGGEQFF
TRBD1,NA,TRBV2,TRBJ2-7,TGTGCCAGCAGTTGGGACAGGGACGAGCAGTACTTC,CASSWDRDEQYF
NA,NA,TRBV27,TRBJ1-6,TGTGCCAGCAGTTTATACTGGGGCGGGACCGGCTATAATTCACCCCTCCACTTT,CASSLYWGGTGYNSPLHF
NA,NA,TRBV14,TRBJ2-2,TGTGCCAGCAGCCAAGAGTGGACCCCCGGAATTCCAAACACCGGGGAGCTGTTTTTT,CASSQEWTPGIPNTGELFF
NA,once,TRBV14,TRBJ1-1,TGTGCCAGCAGCCAAGAAGGTGCTCCACTATGGGACACTGAAGCTTTCTTT,CASSQEGAPLWDTEAFF
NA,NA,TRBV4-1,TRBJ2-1,TGCGCCAGCAGCCAAGGGGTCAGGGAGATCTACAATGAGCAGTTCTTC,CASSQGVREIYNEQFF
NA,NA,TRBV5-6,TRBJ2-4,TGTGCCAGCAGCTTCCGGGTTACAGTCTCAGCCAAAAACATTCAGTACTTC,CASSFRVTVSAKNIQYF
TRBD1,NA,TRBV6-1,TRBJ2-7,TGTGCCAGCAGGGGGGACAGGCGCTTCTCCTACGAGCAGTACTTC,CASRGDRRFSYEQYF
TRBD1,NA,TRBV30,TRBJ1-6,TGTGCCTGGATCGACAGGGGGCAAGGAACGGGCCATTCACCCCTCCACTTT,CAWIDRGQGTGHSPLHF
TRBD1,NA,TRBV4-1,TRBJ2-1,TGCGCCAGCAGCCGACCCGGGACAGGGTACGATGAGCAGTTCTTC,CASSRPGTGYDEQFF
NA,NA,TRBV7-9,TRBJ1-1,TGTGCCAGCAGCTTAGGTCTTGACACAGAAGCTTTCTTT,CASSLGLDTEAFF